This entry lists 18 T cell receptor beta chains sequenced from one sample in a study of T cell repertoires in cytomegalovirus infection (dated 2019 in TCRdb). The treatment or condition tag for this specimen amounts to: in vitro stimulation with specific CMV peptide epitopes to enrich CMV-specific T cells. Sequencing instrument: Illumina HiSeq 1500. TCRdb ran its own pipeline on the public reads, namely fastp trimming at Q25 and MiXCR clone calling, and kept in-frame beta chains. Every CDR3 protein is listed once, alongside the most common genes and DNA of its rows. The sample data list a few hundred thousand distinct CDR3 sequences, and roughly 25% of these were observed just once. Roughly 15% of the sample is held by the ten biggest clonotypes. These receptors have no known antigen. Sequences were derived from cultured PBMCs, sampled from culture after CMV antigen stimulation. These receptors all come from a human donor in good health (CMV status not recorded). Some clones in this sample may be carry-over from other donors' samples.

The table lists this clonotype with a few counts. This chain connects TRBV20-1 to TRBJ1-2, with 8 bases matching TRBD1. Germline values: CDR1 DFQATT, CDR2 SNEGSKA (reference sequence). The CDR3 spans 13 residues. Trimming took 5 bases from V and 7 from J; bases not matched to a gene: 9. CDR3 amino acids: CSALDRGGRGYTF. The CDR3 DNA reads TGCAGTGCTCTAGACAGGGGAGGACGTGGCTACACCTTC.

This clonotype turned up a few times. This chain connects TRBV19 to TRBJ1-5, with D unclear. The ends were cut back, 5 bases at V and 4 bases at J, with 12 bases in the middle. CDR1 and CDR2 from the germline V gene are LNHDA and SQIVND (reference sequence). The CDR3 has 14 amino acids. DNA for the CDR3: TGTGCCAGTAGTCCCATTGTGAGGAATCAGCCCCAGCATTTT. It translates to CASSPIVRNQPQHF.

Ten or more counts support this clonotype. V and J are TRBV7-8 and TRBJ1-6; D is perhaps TRBD1 (5 bases). The CDR3 runs to 15 residues. Trimming shortened V by 5 bases and J by 6 bases, and 14 bases separated the two germline ends. Germline V lookup: CDR1 SGHVS, CDR2 FQNEAQ. CDR3 loop: CASSLTGPLNSPLHF. The CDR3 nucleotides read TGTGCCAGCAGCCTAACAGGACCCCTTAATTCACCCCTCCACTTT.

The sample holds a few counts of this clonotype. The V gene is TRBV7-2, the J gene TRBJ2-3; D might be TRBD1 or TRBD2, each matching 5 bases. The germline gives CDR1 SGHTA, CDR2 FQGNSA. This CDR3 comprises 11 residues. V was trimmed by 8 bases and J by 8 bases, leaving 11 bases between them. CDR3 amino acids: CASGDDSTQYF. CDR3 DNA: TGTGCCAGCGGGGACGACAGTACGCAGTATTTT.

V is TRBV7-8 and J is TRBJ2-7; D is uncertain. Trimming left V 6 bases short and J 0 bases short, with 12 bases between. Germline assignment: CDR1 SGHVS and CDR2 FQNEAQ. The CDR3 has 14 residues. CDR3 DNA sequence: TGTGCCAGCAGTGTTCTCGGCAGCTCCTACGAGCAGTACTTC. Translation gives CASSVLGSSYEQYF.

Ten or more counts support this clonotype. V is TRBV27 and J is TRBJ2-6, with D unclear. Trimming shortened V by 5 bases and J by 0 bases, and 11 bases separated the two germline ends. Germline CDR1 and CDR2: MNHEY and SMNVEV (reference sequence). The CDR3 is 16 residues long. The CDR3 here is CASSTSTSSGANVLTF. DNA of the CDR3: TGTGCCAGCAGTACCTCCACAAGCTCTGGGGCCAACGTCCTGACTTTC.

This clonotype was picked up many times. This chain joins TRBV7-2 and TRBJ2-7; no clear D. The germline V gene encodes CDR1 SGHTA and CDR2 FQGNSA. The CDR3 runs 14 residues. The V end lost 0 bases, the J end lost 3 bases, and 9 bases lay between the germline ends. The CDR3 spells CASSLATGRYEQYF. Here the CDR3 DNA reads TGTGCCAGCAGCTTAGCCACGGGTCGCTACGAGCAGTACTTC. Full variable domain (missing parts from reference TRBV7-2 and TRBJ2-7): GAGVSQSPSNKVTEKGKDVELRCDPISGHTALYWYRQSLGQGLEFLIYFQGNSAPDKSGLPSDRFSAERTGGSVSTLTIQRTQQEDSAVYLCASSLATGRYEQYFGPGTRLTVT.

This clonotype showed up just a few times. V and J are TRBV6-1 and TRBJ1-6, with a possible D match to TRBD1 (5 bases). This CDR3 is 16 amino acids long. Trimming cost V 2 bases and J 9 bases, with 17 bases left between them. Germline V gene data show CDR1 as MNHNS and CDR2 as SASEGT. The CDR3 DNA reads as TGTGCCAGCAGTGAAACGGGACGGACGGGAGGTTCACCCCTCCACTTT. Residues: CASSETGRTGGSPLHF.

The chain has TRBV18 and TRBJ1-2; no clear D gene. The CDR3 runs to 13 residues. Trimming removed 3 bases from V and 3 bases from J, with 8 bases in between. The germline V gene has CDR1 KGHSH and CDR2 LQKENI. CDR3 bases: TGTGCCAGCTCACCGGACGGCGACTATGGCTACACCTTC. It codes for CASSPDGDYGYTF. The whole variable domain, filled in from reference TRBV18 and TRBJ1-2, reads NAGVMQNPRHLVRRRGQEARLRCSPMKGHSHVYWYRQLPEEGLKFMVYLQKENIIDESGMPKERFSAEFPKEGPSILRIQQVVRGDSAAYFCASSPDGDYGYTFGSGTRLTVV.

The chain joins TRBV20-1 to TRBJ2-1, with 9 bases that match TRBD2. The germline V gene has CDR1 DFQATT and CDR2 SNEGSKA (reference sequence). V trimming: 2 bases; J trimming: 4 bases; junction bases outside the gene matches: 6. The CDR3 has 15 amino acids. CDR3 DNA: TGCAGTGCTAGAAAGGGACTAGCAAGGTACAATGAGCAGTTCTTC. Translating gives CSARKGLARYNEQFF.

The rearrangement joins TRBV10-3 to TRBJ1-1; a weak D match, TRBD1 (5 bases). From germline, CDR1 is ENHRY and CDR2 SYGVKD. The CDR3 is 14 amino acids. Trimming took 4 bases from V and 6 from J, leaving 15 bases between them. CDR3 bases: TGTGCCATCAGTGTTCCAGGGCCGATCTCTGAAGCTTTCTTT. Its translation is CAISVPGPISEAFF.

This clonotype was observed a few times. The V and J genes are TRBV10-3 and TRBJ2-4; D gene uncertain. Germline V CDR1 and CDR2: ENHRY, SYGVKD. Trimming pared 2 bases from V and 9 bases from J, leaving 11 bases between. The CDR3 consists of 13 residues. CDR3 protein: CAISEEPPSIQYF. Written as DNA, the CDR3 is TGTGCCATCAGTGAGGAACCACCAAGCATTCAGTACTTC.

This clonotype was observed a few times. V and J are TRBV7-9 and TRBJ1-1; the match to TRBD1 covers 7 bases. Trimming removed 5 bases from V and 5 bases from J; junction bases left unmatched: 11. Germline CDR1 SEHNR, CDR2 FQNEAQ (reference sequence). The CDR3 is 15 amino acids. The CDR3 DNA reads TGTGCCAGCAGCCGGGGGTCGACAGGGTTTACTGAAGCTTTCTTT. Its protein product is CASSRGSTGFTEAFF.

The genes are TRBV20-1 and TRBJ1-1, with 9 bases aligning to TRBD1. This CDR3 is built from 14 residues. Trimming removed 0 bases from V and 7 bases from J; junction bases left unmatched: 6. Germline V gives CDR1 DFQATT, CDR2 SNEGSKA (reference sequence). CDR3 DNA sequence: TGCAGTGCTAGAGAAACCGGGACAGGGAGTGAAGCTTTCTTT. Protein: CSARETGTGSEAFF.

This chain connects TRBV7-2 to TRBJ1-5; TRBD1 is a possible D gene (5 bases). Trimming removed 2 bases from V and 6 bases from J, with 14 bases in between. The germline CDR1 and CDR2 sequences are SGHTA and FQGNSA. This CDR3 comprises 15 residues. The CDR3 DNA follows: TGTGCCAGCAGCTTACCCAGGGTCTCGGGTCAGCCCCAGCATTTT. Encoded protein: CASSLPRVSGQPQHF.

This clonotype was counted at least ten times. This chain uses TRBV12-3 or TRBV12-4 with TRBJ2-7, with 13 bases that match TRBD2. Trimming took 3 bases from V and 3 from J; bases not matched to a gene: 2. This CDR3 has 15 amino acids. The chain's CDR3 is CASSLGTSGDYEQYV. Written as DNA, the CDR3 is TGTGCCAGCAGTTTGGGGACTAGCGGGGACTACGAGCAGTACGTC.

This clonotype was counted only a few times. V is TRBV4-3 and J is TRBJ1-1; TRBD1 might be the D (6 bases). This CDR3 is 15 amino acids long. The V gene lost 4 bases and the J gene lost 1 base, with 13 bases spanning the gap. CDR1 LGHNA and CDR2 YSLEER come from the germline V gene. CDR3 nucleotide sequence: TGCGCCAGCAGCCCAACGGGGGCAGGGAACACTGAAGCTTTCTTT. It yields the protein CASSPTGAGNTEAFF.

This clonotype was detected ten times or more. V and J are TRBV7-2 and TRBJ1-4; 8 bases align to TRBD1. The CDR3 totals 16 residues. Germline loops: CDR1 SGHTA, CDR2 FQGNSA. The V and J ends lost 5 bases and 3 bases, in that order; junction bases with no gene match: 8. This CDR3 reads CASSHGQGWANEKLFF. As DNA, the CDR3 is TGTGCCAGCAGCCACGGACAGGGTTGGGCTAATGAAAAACTGTTTTTT.